The 28 T cell receptor beta chains in this list originate from one sample, sequenced in a study of CD8+ T cells in alopecia areata. Sequencing relied on a cDNA template that was reverse transcribed from extracted RNA. Repertoires were generated with immunoSEQ multiplex PCR, while TCRdb's copy carries only in-frame clones and drops some. The table includes about 220,000 clones, about 50% detected once. This sample's treatment: oral pan-JAK inhibitor, 5-10 mg twice daily. This sample comprised CD4+ T cells sorted from blood, obtained at week 4, from a patient treated with tofacitinib. The source of these receptors is a human donor with alopecia areata.

This rearrangement joins TRBV5-1 to TRBJ2-7; D might be TRBD1 (7 bases). CDR1 SGHRS and CDR2 YFSETQ come from the germline V gene. The V end lost 1 base, the J end lost 3 bases, and 11 bases lay between the germline ends. The length of the CDR3 is 14 residues. The CDR3 region has the DNA TGCGCCAGCAGCTTGTCCAGGGGGGTCTACGAGCAGTACTTC. It codes for CASSLSRGVYEQYF.

V usage is TRBV9 and J usage is TRBJ2-1, with D tentatively TRBD1 (5 bases). The CDR3 runs 13 residues. Germline values: CDR1 SGDLS, CDR2 YYNGEE. V lost 2 bases to trimming and J lost 4 bases, with 7 bases between them. CDR3 sequence: CASSVTDYNEQFF. CDR3 bases: TGTGCCAGCAGCGTGACAGATTACAATGAGCAGTTCTTC.

This clone was observed a few times. V is TRBV18 and J is TRBJ1-2, with D unclear. The V gene lost 1 base and the J gene lost 1 base, with 13 bases spanning the gap. The CDR3 has 16 amino acids. The germline V gene encodes CDR1 KGHSH and CDR2 LQKENI. Here the CDR3 reads CASSPQPGNRNYGYTF. As DNA, the CDR3 is TGTGCCAGCTCACCACAACCGGGAAACCGTAACTATGGCTACACCTTC.

This rearrangement joins TRBV29-1 to TRBJ1-1; D not resolved. V gave up 7 bases and J gave up 0 bases, with 12 bases separating them. CDR1 SQVTM and CDR2 ANQGSEA come from the germline V gene. CDR3 length equals 13 residues. The CDR3 nucleotides are TGCAGCGGCTGGAGGCAGATGAACACTGAAGCTTTCTTT. Amino acid sequence: CSGWRQMNTEAFF.

The genes are TRBV23-1 and TRBJ1-4; 7 positions agree with TRBD1. TRBV23-1 is an open reading frame whose function is uncertain. V shed 1 base and J 7 bases; nucleotides not matched to a gene: 6. The CDR3 runs to 15 residues. In nucleotides, the CDR3 is TGCGCCAGCAGTCAATATTGGGACAGTATTGAAAAACTGTTTTTT. Protein: CASSQYWDSIEKLFF.

The sample holds a few counts of this clone. The chain recombines TRBV11-3 with TRBJ2-3; TRBD2 agrees at 8 bases. J gave up 6 bases and V 0 bases, and 11 bases lay outside the gene matches. This CDR3 spans 17 amino acids. Germline loops: CDR1 SGHNT, CDR2 YENEEA. DNA for the CDR3: TGTGCCAGCAGCTTAGACCAGACGCCGGTAGCGGGGGATACGCAGTATTTT. It codes for CASSLDQTPVAGDTQYF.

J is TRBJ1-1 and V is TRBV7-9; TRBD1 is a possible D gene (6 bases). The length of the CDR3 is 15 residues. Germline CDR1 is SEHNR and CDR2 is FQNEAQ (reference sequence). V was clipped by 5 bases and J by 4 bases, with 17 bases between them. The CDR3 DNA reads TGTGCCAGCAGCCATACCATAGGGGGATGCACTGAAGCTTTCTTT. Residues: CASSHTIGGCTEAFF.

The rearrangement joins TRBV30 to TRBJ1-2; D not resolved. Germline V gene data show CDR1 as GTSNPN and CDR2 as SVGIG (reference sequence). This CDR3 is 14 amino acids long. The V end was cut by 2 bases, the J end by 1 base, with 11 bases between. The CDR3 DNA sequence: TGTGCCTGGAGTTCTGACACCTATAACTATGGCTACACCTTC. It is translated as CAWSSDTYNYGYTF. Variable domain in full (rest from reference TRBV30 and TRBJ1-2): SQTIHQWPATLVQPVGSPLSLECTVEGTSNPNLYWYRQAAGRGLQLLFYSVGIGQISSEVPQNLSASRPQDRQFILSSKKLLLSDSGFYLCAWSSDTYNYGYTFGSGTRLTVV.

The J gene is TRBJ1-2, the V gene TRBV29-1; a possible D gene is TRBD1 (5 bases). The length of the CDR3 is 13 residues. From germline, CDR1 is SQVTM and CDR2 ANQGSEA. V was trimmed by 4 bases and J by 3 bases, leaving 12 bases between them. CDR3 amino acids: CSVAARGDYGYTF. The CDR3 nucleotides read TGCAGCGTTGCAGCGAGGGGTGACTATGGCTACACCTTC.

V gene TRBV9 combines with J gene TRBJ2-2; TRBD1 might be the D (5 bases). CDR1 is SGDLS, CDR2 YYNGEE, per germline. Trimming removed 6 bases from V and 5 bases from J, with 20 bases in between. The CDR3 has 16 amino acids. For the CDR3, the DNA is TGTGCCAGCACCGGCCCTGCAGGGATCGAGACCGGGGAGCTGTTTTTT. This encodes CASTGPAGIETGELFF.

This clone appeared a single time. The gene calls are TRBV5-6 and TRBJ2-5, with TRBD2 identical over 7 bases. Germline V gene sequence: CDR1 SGHDT, CDR2 YYEEEE. The CDR3 is 14 amino acids. V shed 6 bases, J shed 5 bases, and the junction held 10 bases outside the gene matches. The CDR3 reads CASNARGVAETQYF. CDR3 DNA sequence: TGTGCCAGCAACGCTCGGGGGGTAGCGGAGACCCAGTACTTC.

This clone occurred a few times. This rearrangement joins TRBV27 to TRBJ1-2; no clear D gene. Germline V gene lookup returns CDR1 MNHEY and CDR2 SMNVEV (reference sequence). The CDR3 loop spans 14 amino acids. Trimming removed 6 bases at V and 3 bases at J, with 14 bases between. The DNA for the CDR3 is TGTGCCAGCAGCCAGAAGGCGAACTACTATGGCTACACCTTC. Translated, it gives CASSQKANYYGYTF.

V usage is TRBV29-1 and J usage is TRBJ1-1; D perhaps matches TRBD1 (5 bases). The CDR3 consists of 12 residues. V lost 7 bases to trimming and J lost 1 base, with 10 bases between them. The germline V gene has CDR1 SQVTM and CDR2 ANQGSEA. The chain's CDR3 is CSDHDRNTEAFF. The CDR3, as DNA: TGCAGCGACCACGACAGGAACACTGAAGCTTTCTTT.

The chain recombines TRBV13 with TRBJ1-2, with unresolved D. CDR1 is PRHDT, CDR2 FYEKMQ, per germline (reference sequence). CDR3 size: 16 residues. Trimming shortened V by 0 bases and J by 4 bases, and 15 bases separated the two germline ends. The DNA for the CDR3 is TGTGCCAGCAGCTTAGGGGCCGGAGAAATGGGCTATGGCTACACCTTC. Translating gives CASSLGAGEMGYGYTF.

The chain recombines TRBV9 with TRBJ1-2; no clear D. Per germline, CDR1 SGDLS and CDR2 YYNGEE. This CDR3 is 14 amino acids long. V was pared by 6 bases and J by 6 bases, with 18 bases between. The CDR3 DNA follows: TGTGCCAGCATGGGAGGTAAACGCTCCGATGGCTACACCTTC. Protein sequence: CASMGGKRSDGYTF.

V usage is TRBV30 and J usage is TRBJ1-2, with D unclear. Germline assignment: CDR1 GTSNPN and CDR2 SVGIG (reference sequence). The CDR3 length is 12 residues. The V gene lost 5 bases and the J gene lost 4 bases, with 11 bases spanning the gap. The DNA for the CDR3 is TGTGCCTGGGCACCGCGGGGCTATGGCTACACCTTC. Protein: CAWAPRGYGYTF.

The rearrangement joins TRBV30 to TRBJ1-5, with D tentatively TRBD1 (5 bases). CDR3 size: 12 residues. Germline lookup yields CDR1 GTSNPN and CDR2 SVGIG (reference sequence). Trimming stripped 5 bases from V and 3 bases from J, with 8 bases between. This chain's CDR3 is CAWGASNQPQHF. The CDR3 DNA follows: TGTGCCTGGGGGGCTTCCAATCAGCCCCAGCATTTT. The entire variable domain, with the rest obtained from reference TRBV30 and TRBJ1-5, is as follows: SQTIHQWPATLVQPVGSPLSLECTVEGTSNPNLYWYRQAAGRGLQLLFYSVGIGQISSEVPQNLSASRPQDRQFILSSKKLLLSDSGFYLCAWGASNQPQHFGDGTRLSIL.

For this clone: Other DNA sequences within the sample encode an identical CDR3. The chain combines TRBV29-1 with TRBJ1-1, with D perhaps matching TRBD1 (6 bases). V lost 5 bases and J 0 bases, leaving 10 bases between the germline ends. The CDR3 is 13 residues long. CDR1 is SQVTM and CDR2 is ANQGSEA in the germline V gene. The CDR3 nucleotides are TGCAGCGTTCGGGGGCGTATGAACACTGAAGCTTTCTTT. Amino acids: CSVRGRMNTEAFF.

This clone occurred a few times. V gene TRBV30 combines with J gene TRBJ1-5; 9 nucleotides agree with TRBD1. The length of the CDR3 is 15 residues. Per germline, CDR1 GTSNPN and CDR2 SVGIG (reference sequence). J lost 4 bases, V lost 0 bases, and 4 bases had no gene match. The CDR3 spells CAWSVGTGQNQPQHF. DNA for the CDR3: TGTGCCTGGAGTGTAGGGACAGGGCAAAATCAGCCCCAGCATTTT.

The rearrangement joins TRBV7-9 to TRBJ2-3, with TRBD1 identical over 7 bases. V lost 5 bases, J lost 0 bases, and 8 bases stayed unmatched. Germline-derived CDR1 and CDR2 are SEHNR and FQNEAQ (reference sequence). The CDR3 spans 16 residues. This CDR3 reads CASSARDSKSTDTQYF. DNA for the CDR3: TGTGCCAGCAGCGCCCGGGACAGCAAAAGCACAGATACGCAGTATTTT.

The genes are TRBV28 and TRBJ2-7; D gene unclear. Germline lookup yields CDR1 MDHEN and CDR2 SYDVKM. The CDR3 is 13 amino acids. V lost 5 bases to trimming and J lost 4 bases, with 12 bases between them. CDR3 coding DNA: TGTGCCAGCAGTCCGCCGGAGTGGTACGAGCAGTACTTC. Its protein is CASSPPEWYEQYF.

This clone was counted between two and nine times. CDR3: CAWSPGSRTGRYPMNTEAFF. The CDR3 DNA reads TGTGCCTGGAGCCCTGGCTCTCGGACAGGAAGATACCCCATGAACACTGAAGCTTTCTTT. The rearrangement joins TRBV30 to TRBJ1-1; the match to TRBD1 covers 7 bases. The CDR3 length is 20 residues. With 3 bases clipped from V and 0 bases from J, the junction kept 22 bases outside the gene matches. Germline loops: CDR1 GTSNPN, CDR2 SVGIG (reference sequence).

J is TRBJ2-7 and V is TRBV30; D may be TRBD1 or TRBD2 (5 bases each). The CDR3 runs 15 residues. V was pared by 3 bases and J by 0 bases, with 15 bases between. Germline loops: CDR1 GTSNPN, CDR2 SVGIG (reference sequence). CDR3 region: CAWSRGLSVSYEQYF. As DNA, the CDR3 is TGTGCCTGGAGCCGGGGCCTTTCTGTCTCCTACGAGCAGTACTTC.

There are a few counts of this clone. The rearrangement joins TRBV6-5 to TRBJ1-4; D is perhaps TRBD1 (6 bases). The germline V and J ends were trimmed by 7 bases and 8 bases, with 17 bases remaining between them. The CDR3 sequence is 14 residues long. Germline V lookup: CDR1 MNHEY, CDR2 SVGAGI. The CDR3 protein is CASTPGGRGEKLFF. DNA of the CDR3: TGTGCCAGCACCCCCGGGGGCCGAGGGGAAAAACTGTTTTTT.

This clone was observed at least ten times. The chain employs TRBV27 and TRBJ1-6, with 7 bases that match TRBD1. Looked up from germline, CDR1 is MNHEY and CDR2 is SMNVEV (reference sequence). V gave up 5 bases and J gave up 7 bases; unmatched junction bases: 5. The CDR3 contains 14 residues. CDR3 sequence: CASSLGQVNSPLHF. In DNA, the CDR3 is TGTGCCAGCAGTCTTGGACAGGTCAATTCACCCCTCCACTTT.

The chain employs TRBV27 and TRBJ1-2; tentatively, D is TRBD1 (5 bases). Germline CDR1 reads MNHEY; CDR2 reads SMNVEV (reference sequence). The CDR3 loop spans 14 amino acids. V gave up 3 bases and J gave up 8 bases, with 16 bases separating them. The CDR3 region has the DNA TGTGCCAGCAGTTTGCAGGGTGAGACTGGAGGCTACACCTTC. It codes for CASSLQGETGGYTF.

This chain uses TRBV30 with TRBJ2-5; 7 bases align to TRBD1. This CDR3 is built from 15 residues. V dropped 3 bases and J dropped 5; count of bases not matched to a gene: 12. In germline, CDR1 is GTSNPN, CDR2 SVGIG (reference sequence). CDR3 bases: TGTGCCTGGAGAACGGGTCAGGGGGTATGGGAGACCCAGTACTTC. As protein: CAWRTGQGVWETQYF.

The chain combines TRBV19 with TRBJ1-6; no firm D call. The germline V and J ends were trimmed by 5 bases and 5 bases, with 13 bases remaining between them. This CDR3 is built from 15 residues. CDR1 and CDR2 from the germline V gene are LNHDA and SQIVND (reference sequence). CDR3 sequence reads: CASSPPTGNNSPLHF. CDR3 in DNA: TGTGCCAGTAGTCCTCCGACGGGAAATAATTCACCCCTCCACTTT.